This TCR beta chain was identified in a study of blood T cell repertoires in COVID-19. V was clipped by 4 bases and J by 7 bases; unmatched bases: 6. The CDR3 spans 15 residues. CDR1 is SGHRS, CDR2 YFSETQ, per germline. This clone turned up a few times. The authors' processing: How many nucleated cells were present was estimated from reference gene primer amplification. Only in-frame clones appear in the TCRdb table, and some are missing; sequencing was by immunoSEQ multiplex PCR. That table furnishes V, J and clone size, whereas the DNA furnished D and trimming. The sample has fewer than 300,000 clones; 80% to 85% are singletons.

Sequencing was carried out using PBMCs or T cells enriched from blood (not recorded which). The sequence came from a man between 40 and 49 years old who had been exposed to COVID-19. The chain carries TRBV5-1 and TRBJ1-4; 11 nucleotides line up with TRBD1. For the CDR3, the DNA is TGCGCCAGCAGCCTCGGGACAGGGGGAAGTGAAAAACTGTTTTTT. It encodes CASSLGTGGSEKLFF. Variable domain in full (rest from reference TRBV5-1 and TRBJ1-4): KAGVTQTPRYLIKTRGQQVTLSCSPISGHRSVSWYQQTPGQGLQFLFEYFSETQRNKGNFPGRFSGRQFSNSRSEMNVSTLELGDSALYLCASSLGTGGSEKLFFGSGTQLSVL.